One sample yielded the 21 T cell receptor beta chains listed below, sequenced in a study of cytomegalovirus exposure and HLA in healthy donors. PCR primers comprised 60 Vbeta and 13 Jbeta primers. Sequencing used immunoSEQ multiplex PCR; TCRdb keeps in-frame clones, though not all of them. Among over 150,000 clones, over 70% were seen once, and the ten largest hold around 3%. Material for sequencing was PBMCs. The receptors shown here come from a woman aged 45 to 65 in good health and CMV-seropositive.

This clone was counted a single time. V is TRBV21-1 and J is TRBJ1-4; TRBD1, the D gene given by the table, was not confirmed from the DNA. TRBV21-1 is a documented pseudogene. The CDR3 is made up of 15 amino acids. The CDR3 DNA reads as TGTGCCAGCAGCAGAGATTACAGGGAGAGTGAAAAACTGTTTTTT. The encoded protein is CASSRDYRESEKLFF.

The gene calls are TRBV6-1 and TRBJ1-1; the D is unclear. Germline V gene lookup returns CDR1 MNHNS and CDR2 SASEGT. The germline V and J ends were trimmed by 6 bases and 2 bases, with 10 bases remaining between them. This CDR3 comprises 13 residues. The CDR3 loop reads CASSARDNTEAFF. The CDR3 nucleotides read TGTGCCAGCAGCGCTAGAGATAACACTGAAGCTTTCTTT.

The chain couples TRBV10-2 to TRBJ1-1; 8 bases align to TRBD1. Germline assignment: CDR1 WSHSY and CDR2 SAAADI. The CDR3 contains 14 residues. After removal of 8 bases from V and 3 bases from J, the junction contained 8 bases not matched to a gene. The CDR3 nucleotides are TGCGCCAGCGGCTTTTTGACAGGGGACACTGAAGCTTTCTTT. It encodes CASGFLTGDTEAFF.

This clone was detected only once. Here the CDR3 reads CASSGGGGLAGYNEQFF. Here the CDR3 DNA reads TGTGCCAGCAGCGGTGGGGGAGGGCTAGCGGGTTACAATGAGCAGTTCTTC. The chain combines TRBV9 with TRBJ2-1; 8 bases match TRBD2. Germline CDR1 is SGDLS and CDR2 is YYNGEE. Unmatched junction bases numbered 12, after V lost 3 bases and J lost 4 bases. This CDR3 has 17 residues.

The chain carries TRBV5-1 and TRBJ1-2; the D gene is possibly TRBD1 (5 bases). The germline V and J ends were trimmed by 4 bases and 5 bases, with 18 bases remaining between them. There are 15 residues in the CDR3. Germline CDR1 is SGHRS and CDR2 is YFSETQ. DNA of the CDR3: TGCGCCAGCAGCCGCGGGACCCAGAGAGAATATGGCTACACCTTC. Its protein product is CASSRGTQREYGYTF.

The V call is TRBV5-1, the J call TRBJ2-5, with D maybe TRBD1 (6 bases). This CDR3 contains 13 residues. CDR1 is SGHRS, CDR2 YFSETQ, per germline. The ends were cut back, 3 bases at V and 3 bases at J, with 9 bases in the middle. This chain's CDR3 is CASSYREKETQYF. CDR3 bases: TGCGCCAGCAGCTACAGGGAAAAAGAGACCCAGTACTTC. The whole variable domain, remainder taken from reference TRBV5-1 and TRBJ2-5, is KAGVTQTPRYLIKTRGQQVTLSCSPISGHRSVSWYQQTPGQGLQFLFEYFSETQRNKGNFPGRFSGRQFSNSRSEMNVSTLELGDSALYLCASSYREKETQYFGPGTRLLVL.

This clone was detected a few times. The rearrangement uses TRBV28 and TRBJ1-6; D not resolved. This CDR3 region has 15 residues. Germline V CDR1 and CDR2: MDHEN, SYDVKM. V was pared by 8 bases and J by 11 bases, with 22 bases between. CDR3 sequence reads: CASLARGQSVAPLHF. In DNA form, the CDR3 reads TGTGCCAGCCTCGCCAGAGGGCAAAGCGTTGCACCCCTCCACTTT.

Regarding this clone: A read error may account for a junction end that differs from germline. The chain recombines TRBV10-3 with TRBJ2-3; TRBD2 agrees at 9 bases. Germline CDR1 and CDR2: ENHRY and SYGVKD. This CDR3 has 13 residues. As DNA, the CDR3 is TGTGCCACAACCGGGACTAGCAAAGATACGCAGTATTTT. This gives the protein CATTGTSKDTQYF.

The chain recombines TRBV7-7 with TRBJ2-5; the match to TRBD2 covers 8 bases. Per the germline V gene, CDR1 is SSHAT and CDR2 is FNYEAQ (reference sequence). The CDR3 is made up of 14 amino acids. CDR3 sequence: CASRRAGEEETQYF. CDR3 bases: TGTGCTAGCCGCCGAGCGGGGGAAGAAGAGACCCAGTACTTC.

The chain links TRBV4-2 to TRBJ1-4; D is ambiguous. Germline V gives CDR1 LGHNA, CDR2 YNFKEQ. CDR3 length: 16 amino acids. The germline V and J ends were trimmed by 0 bases and 8 bases, with 16 bases remaining between them. The CDR3 nucleotides read TGTGCCAGCAGCCAAGAGTATTCGGGGTCGAGAGAAAAACTGTTTTTT. Translated, it gives CASSQEYSGSREKLFF.

A single count supports this clone. This chain links TRBV18 with TRBJ2-2; D might be TRBD2 (6 bases). Trimming left V 6 bases short and J 7 bases short, with 18 bases between. Germline CDR1 and CDR2: KGHSH and LQKENI. The CDR3 loop spans 15 amino acids. In nucleotides, the CDR3 is TGTGCCAGCTCGTCCCAGCATCTAGCGATCGGGGAGCTGTTTTTT. It codes for CASSSQHLAIGELFF.

The chain employs TRBV19 and TRBJ2-1; TRBD1 is a possible D gene (6 bases). This CDR3 comprises 19 residues. Trimming removed 4 bases from V and 9 bases from J, with 31 bases in between. Germline V gives CDR1 LNHDA, CDR2 SQIVND (reference sequence). This CDR3 reads CASSTSPLQGHQPKSEQFF. The CDR3 DNA sequence: TGTGCCAGTAGTACTTCTCCCTTACAGGGACATCAACCGAAAAGTGAGCAGTTCTTC.

V gene TRBV10-1 combines with J gene TRBJ1-1; 7 positions agree with TRBD1. The J segment lost 4 bases and the V segment lost 2 bases, leaving 16 bases of the junction unmatched. Germline lookup yields CDR1 WNHNN and CDR2 SYGVQD (reference sequence). The CDR3 is 18 amino acids. CDR3 sequence (DNA): TGCGCCAGCAGTGAGCGGGCAGGGGGTGCCGAACTTTCCACTGAAGCTTTCTTT. Protein: CASSERAGGAELSTEAFF.

The chain couples TRBV4-2 to TRBJ2-1; the match to TRBD1 covers 8 bases. V lost 1 base and J lost 5; bases outside the gene matches: 4. Germline V gene data show CDR1 as LGHNA and CDR2 as YNFKEQ. The length of the CDR3 is 15 residues. DNA of the CDR3: TGTGCCAGCAGCCAAGGGACAGGGTTCGACAATGAGCAGTTCTTC. This gives the protein CASSQGTGFDNEQFF.

V and J are TRBV6-5 and TRBJ1-6; D might be TRBD1 (5 bases). This CDR3 contains 15 residues. Germline V lookup: CDR1 MNHEY, CDR2 SVGAGI. Trimming pared 6 bases from V and 6 bases from J, leaving 15 bases between. The CDR3 nucleotides read TGTGCCAGCAGACCCCCGCAGGGTTCTAATTCACCCCTCCACTTT. As protein: CASRPPQGSNSPLHF.

The V gene is TRBV7-8, the J gene TRBJ2-7; the match to TRBD1 covers 7 bases. The V and J ends lost 1 base and 6 bases, in that order; junction bases with no gene match: 3. The CDR3 sequence is 13 residues long. Germline V CDR1 and CDR2: SGHVS, FQNEAQ. The CDR3 DNA sequence: TGTGCCAGCAGCTTAGACAGGGGTGGCGAGCAGTACTTC. Amino acids: CASSLDRGGEQYF.

This clone has only a few counts. The rearrangement joins TRBV7-2 to TRBJ2-1, with D unresolved. CDR3 size: 11 residues. In germline, CDR1 is SGHTA, CDR2 FQGNSA. V was clipped by 7 bases and J by 3 bases, with 4 bases between them. CDR3 DNA: TGTGCCAGCACAGGCTACAATGAGCAGTTCTTC. Amino acids: CASTGYNEQFF. Based on the CDR3 plus reference TRBV7-2 and TRBJ2-1, the full variable domain is GAGVSQSPSNKVTEKGKDVELRCDPISGHTALYWYRQSLGQGLEFLIYFQGNSAPDKSGLPSDRFSAERTGGSVSTLTIQRTQQEDSAVYLCASTGYNEQFFGPGTRLTVL.

The J gene is TRBJ2-7, the V gene TRBV29-1, with TRBD2 identical over 7 bases. CDR1 is SQVTM and CDR2 is ANQGSEA in the germline V gene. V shed 7 bases and J 3 bases; nucleotides not matched to a gene: 15. The CDR3 spans 15 residues. The CDR3 reads CSGTIWGGLGYEQYF. The CDR3 bases are TGCAGCGGCACCATCTGGGGAGGGCTGGGCTACGAGCAGTACTTC.

The CDR3 DNA sequence: TGCGCCAGCAGTCCCGGGACAGCAAGATATAATTCACCCCTCCACTTT. This codes for CASSPGTARYNSPLHF. The chain combines TRBV5-1 with TRBJ1-6; 7 nucleotides align to TRBD1. The V and J ends lost 5 bases and 4 bases, in that order; junction bases with no gene match: 9. The CDR3 extends over 16 amino acids. Germline-derived CDR1 and CDR2 are SGHRS and YFSETQ.

In this sample, this clone turned up once. The junction departs from the called germline gene at one end, perhaps through a read error. The chain recombines TRBV7-7 with TRBJ2-2; 8 bases agree with TRBD1. Germline V lookup: CDR1 SSHAT, CDR2 FNYEAQ (reference sequence). The CDR3 has 15 amino acids. The CDR3 coding sequence is TGTGCTAGCAGCTTATTTGGACAGGGATCCGGGGAGCTGTTTTTT. Encoded protein: CASSLFGQGSGELFF.

Here the CDR3 reads CSVERRAYNEQFF. The CDR3 nucleotides read TGCAGCGTTGAACGGCGGGCCTACAATGAGCAGTTCTTC. V usage is TRBV29-1 and J usage is TRBJ2-1; a weak D match, TRBD2 (5 bases). The CDR3 is 13 residues long. Between the trimmed V and J ends, which lost 2 bases and 2 bases, there was a span of 7 bases. The V gene's germline CDR1 is SQVTM and CDR2 ANQGSEA.